Below are 5 T cell receptor beta chains sequenced from a single sample in a study of blood T cell repertoires in COVID-19. Some clones are missing from TCRdb's copy, which holds only in-frame ones; the method was immunoSEQ multiplex PCR. The top ten clones hold 7% to 7.5% of a sample with roughly 160,000 clones, about 90% of them seen once. Sequencing input: PBMCs or T cells enriched from blood (not recorded which). These TCRs come from a woman aged 45-65 years who had recovered from COVID-19.

The rearrangement joins TRBV5-5 to TRBJ1-1; D remains ambiguous. Germline V gives CDR1 SGHKS, CDR2 YYEKEE (reference sequence). CDR3 length: 15 residues. Trimming took 4 bases from V and 3 from J, leaving 16 bases between them. This CDR3 reads CASSPVGGFHTEAFF. The CDR3 bases are TGTGCCAGCAGCCCCGTCGGTGGTTTTCACACTGAAGCTTTCTTT.

This chain joins TRBV4-3 and TRBJ1-4; 10 bases are shared with TRBD1. After removal of 0 bases from V and 7 bases from J, the junction contained 11 bases not matched to a gene. Germline V gives CDR1 LGHNA, CDR2 YSLEER. CDR3 length: 18 residues. The CDR3 nucleotides are TGCGCCAGCAGCCAAGATGAGACAGGGGGCCGATGGAGTGAAAAACTGTTTTTT. This translates into CASSQDETGGRWSEKLFF.

The chain combines TRBV7-2 with TRBJ2-7; 9 positions match TRBD2. CDR1 SGHTA and CDR2 FQGNSA come from the germline V gene. J was trimmed by 2 bases and V by 3 bases; bases with no gene match: 2. The CDR3 sequence is 14 residues long. The CDR3 reads CASSLTSGPYEQYF. CDR3 nucleotides: TGTGCCAGCAGCTTGACTAGCGGACCCTACGAGCAGTACTTC.

The chain couples TRBV5-1 to TRBJ2-7; no firm D call. From germline, CDR1 is SGHRS and CDR2 YFSETQ. The length of the CDR3 is 14 residues. V was trimmed by 6 bases and J by 7 bases, leaving 20 bases between them. CDR3: CASKLGRVAEEQYF. Here the CDR3 DNA reads TGCGCCAGCAAGCTCGGCCGGGTGGCGGAAGAGCAGTACTTC.

This chain joins TRBV4-3 and TRBJ2-7; TRBD2 agrees at 7 bases. CDR1 and CDR2 from the germline V gene are LGHNA and YSLEER. The V and J ends lost 2 bases and 5 bases, in that order; junction bases with no gene match: 9. The CDR3 is 15 residues long. The CDR3 DNA is TGCGCCAGCAGCCAACGAAGTGGGAGGGGTGACGAGCAGTACTTC. It translates to CASSQRSGRGDEQYF.